The 5 T cell receptor beta chains below come from one sample, sequenced in a study of vaccination and CD4 T cells after COVID-19. Their antigen targets remain unknown. At the Johns Hopkins FTIC core, DNA taken from cultured CD4+ T cells was sequenced by way of the Oncomine TCR Beta short-read assay. One entry per CDR3 protein, called by TCRdb with MiXCR from the PCR reads. The table lists around 6,100 distinct CDR3 sequences, around 50% of them singletons. Treatment of the sample: roughly 11-day PBMC culture with coronavirus spike peptide pools or control peptides (ViraFEST assay). The unexposed donor's CD4+ T cells were collected before the COVID-19 pandemic (2011-2018). The sequenced sample consisted of CD4+ T cells from blood, cultured in vitro. These receptors were collected from a human donor in good health.

V is TRBV29-1 and J is TRBJ2-3, with D unclear. The germline V and J ends were trimmed by 0 bases and 0 bases, with 7 bases remaining between them. Germline lookup yields CDR1 SQVTM and CDR2 ANQGSEA. The CDR3 runs to 14 residues. The CDR3 DNA follows: TGCAGCGTTGAAGATCGATTTAGCACAGATACGCAGTATTTT. Protein sequence: CSVEDRFSTDTQYF.

This clonotype occurred a few times. V and J are TRBV2 and TRBJ2-3; D gene ambiguous. Germline V gene lookup returns CDR1 SNHLY and CDR2 FYNNEI. CDR3 size: 12 residues. The V and J ends lost 6 bases and 2 bases respectively, with 6 bases between them. CDR3 nucleotide sequence: TGTGCCAGCAGGATCACCACAGATACGCAGTATTTT. This encodes CASRITTDTQYF. Using reference TRBV2 and TRBJ2-3 for the parts outside the CDR3, the full variable domain is EPEVTQTPSHQVTQMGQEVILRCVPISNHLYFYWYRQILGQKVEFLVSFYNNEISEKSEIFDDQFSVERPDGSNFTLKIRSTKLEDSAMYFCASRITTDTQYFGPGTRLTVL.

V gene TRBV7-9 combines with J gene TRBJ2-1, with 13 bases lining up with TRBD2. Germline CDR1 is SEHNR and CDR2 is FQNEAQ (reference sequence). V was clipped by 5 bases and J by 8 bases; unmatched bases: 9. There are 16 residues in the CDR3. CDR3 bases: TGTGCCAGCAGCCAATCAACCGGACTAGCGGGAGATGAGCAGTTCTTC. This encodes CASSQSTGLAGDEQFF. The full variable domain, its missing parts supplied by reference TRBV7-9 and TRBJ2-1, is DTGVSQNPRHKITKRGQNVTFRCDPISEHNRLYWYRQTLGQGPEFLTYFQNEAQLEKSRLLSDRFSAERPKGSFSTLEIQRTEQGDSAMYLCASSQSTGLAGDEQFFGPGTRLTVL.

The V call is TRBV5-5, the J call TRBJ2-2, with 8 bases aligning to TRBD2. The CDR3 has 16 amino acids. The J segment lost 3 bases and the V segment lost 2 bases, leaving 6 bases of the junction unmatched. Per germline, CDR1 SGHKS and CDR2 YYEKEE (reference sequence). The CDR3 DNA reads TGTGCCAGCAGCTTCCCAGCGGGAGTCTACACCGGGGAGCTGTTTTTT. This encodes CASSFPAGVYTGELFF.

The chain links TRBV12-3 or TRBV12-4 to TRBJ1-5; D gene uncertain. The CDR3 has 13 residues. V gave up 8 bases and J gave up 7 bases, with 15 bases separating them. The CDR3 nucleotides are TGTGCCAGCGGAGGGCAGCCCTGGCAGCCCCAGCATTTT. It yields the protein CASGGQPWQPQHF.